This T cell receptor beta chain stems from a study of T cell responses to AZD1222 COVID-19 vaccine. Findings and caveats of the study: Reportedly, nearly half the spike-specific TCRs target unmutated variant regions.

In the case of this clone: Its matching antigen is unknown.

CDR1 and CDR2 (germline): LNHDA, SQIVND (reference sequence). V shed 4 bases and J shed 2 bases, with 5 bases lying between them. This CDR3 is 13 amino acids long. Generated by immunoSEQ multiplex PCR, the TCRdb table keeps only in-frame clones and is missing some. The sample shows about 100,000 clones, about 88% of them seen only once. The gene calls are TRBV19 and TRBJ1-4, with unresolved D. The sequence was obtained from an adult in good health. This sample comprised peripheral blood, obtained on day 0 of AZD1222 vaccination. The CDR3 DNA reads TGTGCCAGTAGTACCGGGACTAATGAAAAACTGTTTTTT. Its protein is CASSTGTNEKLFF.